A single sample is the source of the 32 T cell receptor beta chains below, sequenced in a study of cytomegalovirus exposure and HLA in healthy donors. Some clones are missing from TCRdb's copy, which holds only in-frame ones; the method was immunoSEQ multiplex PCR. The sample comprises 250,000 to 300,000 clones, 90% of which are singletons, and under 0.4% rests with the top ten. The specimen sequenced was PBMCs. The receptors derive from a young woman in good health and CMV-seronegative.

This clone was found a few times. The V gene is TRBV30, the J gene TRBJ1-2; D perhaps matches TRBD1 (6 bases). The CDR3 extends over 13 amino acids. Trimming removed 4 bases at V and 7 bases at J, with 16 bases between. Germline CDR1 is GTSNPN and CDR2 is SVGIG (reference sequence). CDR3: CAWIDRLGRGYTF. The CDR3 DNA reads TGTGCCTGGATCGACAGGCTAGGTCGTGGCTACACCTTC. Full variable domain (remainder filled in from reference TRBV30 and TRBJ1-2): SQTIHQWPATLVQPVGSPLSLECTVEGTSNPNLYWYRQAAGRGLQLLFYSVGIGQISSEVPQNLSASRPQDRQFILSSKKLLLSDSGFYLCAWIDRLGRGYTFGSGTRLTVV.

The chain is built from TRBV28 and TRBJ1-2; 7 nucleotides align to TRBD1. J was trimmed by 4 bases and V by 6 bases; bases with no gene match: 2. The CDR3 runs 12 residues. The germline V gene has CDR1 MDHEN and CDR2 SYDVKM. The CDR3 DNA follows: TGTGCCAGCAGGTCAGGGGGCTATGGCTACACCTTC. Its translation is CASRSGGYGYTF.

The gene calls are TRBV2 and TRBJ2-1; weak D call: TRBD2 (6 bases). The CDR3 has 15 amino acids. V was cut by 1 base and J by 1 base, with 8 bases left in between. The germline V gene has CDR1 SNHLY and CDR2 FYNNEI. CDR3 region: CASSEGTNSYNEQFF. The DNA for the CDR3 is TGTGCCAGCAGTGAAGGGACTAATTCCTACAATGAGCAGTTCTTC.

The rearrangement joins TRBV5-6 to TRBJ1-3; D is uncertain. This CDR3 is 16 amino acids long. Germline CDR1 reads SGHDT; CDR2 reads YYEEEE. Trimming pared 5 bases from V and 0 bases from J, leaving 15 bases between. In DNA, the CDR3 is TGTGCCAGCAGTCTGACGCTACAGTTCTCTGGAAACACCATATATTTT. Protein product: CASSLTLQFSGNTIYF. Full variable domain (outside the CDR3, taken from reference TRBV5-6 and TRBJ1-3): DAGVTQSPTHLIKTRGQQVTLRCSPKSGHDTVSWYQQALGQGPQFIFQYYEEEERQRGNFPDRFSGHQFPNYSSELNVNALLLGDSALYLCASSLTLQFSGNTIYFGEGSWLTVV.

The chain combines TRBV7-8 with TRBJ1-1; D not resolved. Germline CDR1 and CDR2: SGHVS and FQNEAQ. CDR3 length equals 11 residues. V lost 4 bases, J lost 4 bases, and 4 bases lay in between. The CDR3 is CASSSGTEAFF. In DNA, the CDR3 is TGTGCCAGCAGCTCAGGCACTGAAGCTTTCTTT.

The chain employs TRBV28 and TRBJ1-5; TRBD1 aligns across 9 bases. V lost 5 bases and J lost 5; bases outside the gene matches: 7. This CDR3 has 15 amino acids. Germline CDR1 is MDHEN and CDR2 is SYDVKM. DNA of the CDR3: TGTGCCAGCAGTATGGACAGGGGTTGGGATCAGCCCCAGCATTTT. Its protein product is CASSMDRGWDQPQHF.

The J gene is TRBJ1-5, the V gene TRBV10-3, with D perhaps TRBD1 (5 bases). CDR3 size: 14 residues. Per germline, CDR1 ENHRY and CDR2 SYGVKD. V was shortened by 5 bases and J by 4 bases, with 12 bases between the two germline ends. The CDR3 loop is CAISREGMNQPQHF. In DNA, the CDR3 is TGTGCCATCAGTCGGGAGGGGATGAATCAGCCCCAGCATTTT.

V usage is TRBV9 and J usage is TRBJ1-1; D uncertain. The CDR3 contains 14 residues. The V end was cut by 0 bases, the J end by 2 bases, with 8 bases between. Germline V lookup: CDR1 SGDLS, CDR2 YYNGEE. The chain's CDR3 is CASSVAPGNTEAFF. In DNA form, the CDR3 reads TGTGCCAGCAGCGTAGCCCCAGGAAACACTGAAGCTTTCTTT.

The chain combines TRBV6-5 with TRBJ1-5; TRBD1 aligns across 7 bases. V was pared by 2 bases and J by 0 bases, with 1 base of the junction left unmatched. Germline V gene sequence: CDR1 MNHEY, CDR2 SVGAGI. This CDR3 contains 15 residues. The CDR3 DNA is TGTGCCAGCAGTTACGGGACAGATAGCAATCAGCCCCAGCATTTT. It yields the protein CASSYGTDSNQPQHF.

CDR3 sequence (DNA): TGTGCCAGCGGGAGGAATGGGGTCGCGAACACTGAAGCTTTCTTT. This gives the protein CASGRNGVANTEAFF. The chain carries TRBV2 and TRBJ1-1; D unresolved. The germline V and J ends were trimmed by 8 bases and 1 base, with 17 bases remaining between them. The CDR3 covers 15 residues. Germline-derived CDR1 and CDR2 are SNHLY and FYNNEI.

The CDR3: CASSPPGTEAFF. The CDR3 DNA is TGTGCCAGCAGCCCCCCAGGGACTGAAGCTTTCTTT. V gene TRBV28 combines with J gene TRBJ1-1; D might be TRBD1 (5 bases). Looked up from germline, CDR1 is MDHEN and CDR2 is SYDVKM. Deletions cut 6 bases from V and 5 bases from J, with 10 bases between. The CDR3 has 12 amino acids.

This chain uses TRBV11-2 with TRBJ2-5; 10 positions agree with TRBD2. Germline lookup yields CDR1 SGHAT and CDR2 FQNNGV. This CDR3 comprises 15 residues. With V trimmed by 3 bases and J by 4 bases, 5 bases remained unmatched. The CDR3 reads CASSFQRGGTETQYF. Written as DNA, the CDR3 is TGTGCCAGCAGCTTCCAGCGGGGGGGGACAGAGACCCAGTACTTC.

The gene calls are TRBV25-1 and TRBJ1-4; D unclear. V lost 0 bases and J 0 bases, leaving 11 bases between the germline ends. CDR1 and CDR2 (germline): MGHDK, SYGVNS. The CDR3 has 17 residues. The CDR3 DNA sequence: TGTGCCAGCAGTGAATATCACGACTCAGCAACTAATGAAAAACTGTTTTTT. Protein sequence: CASSEYHDSATNEKLFF.

The chain is built from TRBV19 and TRBJ2-3; 9 positions agree with TRBD2. Per the germline V gene, CDR1 is LNHDA and CDR2 is SQIVND (reference sequence). CDR3 length: 16 residues. Germline trimming cut 1 base from V and 5 bases from J; bases unmatched to any gene: 7. This chain's CDR3 is CASSIGAGGLEDTQYF. The CDR3 bases are TGTGCCAGTAGTATAGGGGCGGGGGGGCTTGAAGATACGCAGTATTTT.

The CDR3 loop reads CASSLSAWPTDTQYF. The CDR3 DNA follows: TGTGCCAGCAGTTTATCGGCCTGGCCCACAGATACGCAGTATTTT. The genes are TRBV27 and TRBJ2-3; D not resolved. This CDR3 region has 15 residues. Germline V gene data show CDR1 as MNHEY and CDR2 as SMNVEV (reference sequence). Trimming pared 0 bases from V and 2 bases from J, leaving 9 bases between.

The chain has TRBV5-8 and TRBJ1-4; tentative D call: TRBD1 (5 bases). Trimming removed 4 bases from V and 14 bases from J, with 15 bases in between. The CDR3 loop spans 12 amino acids. CDR1 is SGHTS, CDR2 YDEGEE, per germline. The CDR3 region is CASSQRSGPLFF. The CDR3 DNA sequence: TGTGCCAGCAGCCAACGCTCAGGGCCCCTGTTTTTT.

The rearrangement uses TRBV2 and TRBJ2-5; TRBD1 agrees at 8 bases. This CDR3 is built from 14 residues. Germline CDR1 and CDR2: SNHLY and FYNNEI. V lost 8 bases and J lost 5; bases outside the gene matches: 10. The CDR3 spells CASSTQGAKETQYF. In DNA, the CDR3 is TGTGCCAGCTCAACCCAGGGGGCTAAGGAGACCCAGTACTTC.

The V and J genes are TRBV5-6 and TRBJ2-1, with 8 nucleotides matching TRBD1. CDR1 is SGHDT, CDR2 YYEEEE, per germline. The CDR3 consists of 15 residues. V was clipped by 1 base and J by 2 bases; unmatched bases: 2. This CDR3 is CASSLIRGPYNEQFF. The CDR3 nucleotides are TGTGCCAGCAGCTTGATCAGGGGGCCCTACAATGAGCAGTTCTTC.

This rearrangement joins TRBV7-3 to TRBJ2-1; the match to TRBD2 covers 8 bases. CDR1 and CDR2 (germline): SGHTA, FQGTGA. CDR3 length: 23 residues. The V segment lost 0 bases and the J segment 0 bases; nucleotides outside the gene matches: 22. This CDR3 is CASSLTFLRLAGGFETSYNEQFF. CDR3 sequence (DNA): TGTGCCAGCAGCTTAACGTTCCTACGTCTGGCGGGGGGCTTCGAAACCTCCTACAATGAGCAGTTCTTC.

The rearrangement joins TRBV19 to TRBJ1-2, with 9 bases lining up with TRBD1. The CDR3 sequence is 15 residues long. V dropped 5 bases and J dropped 4; count of bases not matched to a gene: 8. Germline V lookup: CDR1 LNHDA, CDR2 SQIVND (reference sequence). This CDR3 is CASSATGGRGYGYTF. The CDR3, as DNA: TGTGCCAGTAGTGCAACAGGGGGCAGAGGCTATGGCTACACCTTC.

V is TRBV28 and J is TRBJ1-2, with D perhaps TRBD1 (5 bases). Germline CDR1 and CDR2: MDHEN and SYDVKM. The ends were cut back, 3 bases at V and 6 bases at J, with 11 bases in the middle. CDR3 length equals 13 residues. CDR3 sequence (DNA): TGTGCCAGCAGTTTCAGGGTCTCAAATGGCTACACCTTC. It codes for CASSFRVSNGYTF.

V is TRBV7-9 and J is TRBJ2-7; weak D call: TRBD1 (5 bases). Trimming pared 0 bases from V and 5 bases from J, leaving 11 bases between. This CDR3 is 14 amino acids long. The V gene's germline CDR1 is SEHNR and CDR2 FQNEAQ (reference sequence). CDR3 loop: CASSLATVRDEQYF. Here the CDR3 DNA reads TGTGCCAGCAGCTTAGCGACAGTTAGGGACGAGCAGTACTTC.

This clone showed up just once. The V and J genes are TRBV4-1 and TRBJ1-5; the match to TRBD1 covers 10 bases. Germline V gives CDR1 MGHRA, CDR2 YSYEKL. The CDR3 loop spans 15 amino acids. V trimming: 4 bases; J trimming: 6 bases; junction bases outside the gene matches: 6. Here the CDR3 DNA reads TGCGCCAGCAGCCTCCGACAGGGGGCATTTCAGCCCCAGCATTTT. This sequence encodes CASSLRQGAFQPQHF.

The rearrangement links TRBV10-3 to TRBJ1-1; 7 bases align to TRBD1. Germline CDR1 ENHRY, CDR2 SYGVKD. V dropped 2 bases and J dropped 1; count of bases not matched to a gene: 4. This CDR3 comprises 15 residues. The CDR3 reads CAISEMKGANTEAFF. The CDR3 bases are TGTGCCATCAGTGAGATGAAGGGGGCGAACACTGAAGCTTTCTTT.

V and J are TRBV30 and TRBJ2-4, with D unclear. Germline V gene sequence: CDR1 GTSNPN, CDR2 SVGIG (reference sequence). The CDR3 has 13 residues. The V and J ends lost 1 base and 8 bases respectively, with 12 bases between them. The CDR3 reads CAWSAFSVDIQYF. DNA for the CDR3: TGTGCCTGGAGTGCCTTCTCTGTTGACATTCAGTACTTC. The variable domain in full, with the rest retrieved from reference TRBV30 and TRBJ2-4, is SQTIHQWPATLVQPVGSPLSLECTVEGTSNPNLYWYRQAAGRGLQLLFYSVGIGQISSEVPQNLSASRPQDRQFILSSKKLLLSDSGFYLCAWSAFSVDIQYFGAGTRLSVL.

This clone has only one observation. The chain is built from TRBV7-6 and TRBJ1-5; 7 nucleotides line up with TRBD1. This CDR3 region has 20 residues. Germline CDR1 and CDR2: SGHVS and FNYEAQ. With V trimmed by 1 base and J by 0 bases, 15 bases remained unmatched. In DNA, the CDR3 is TGTGCCAGCAGCTTAGGGAGAAGGGACAGACCCTTTTATAGCAATCAGCCCCAGCATTTT. The encoded protein is CASSLGRRDRPFYSNQPQHF.

The CDR3 nucleotides read TGTGCCAGCAGTTACCGCCAGTACGCCGGGGAGCTGTTTTTT. Its translation: CASSYRQYAGELFF. The V gene is TRBV6-5, the J gene TRBJ2-2; the D is unclear. Germline lookup yields CDR1 MNHEY and CDR2 SVGAGI. The length of the CDR3 is 14 residues. Trimming cost V 2 bases and J 6 bases, with 10 bases left between them.

This sequence joins TRBV6-1 and TRBJ2-7; 11 bases fit TRBD1. In germline, CDR1 is MNHNS, CDR2 SASEGT. This CDR3 region has 14 residues. V was clipped by 6 bases and J by 3 bases; unmatched bases: 4. The CDR3 is CASRSGTGGYEQYF. The CDR3 bases are TGTGCCAGCAGGTCGGGGACAGGGGGCTACGAGCAGTACTTC.

The gene calls are TRBV6-5 and TRBJ1-1; no clear D. Germline V gene data show CDR1 as MNHEY and CDR2 as SVGAGI. Trimming pared 6 bases from V and 1 base from J, leaving 9 bases between. CDR3 length: 13 amino acids. The CDR3: CASSNHRNTEAFF. The CDR3 nucleotides read TGTGCCAGCAGCAACCACAGGAACACTGAAGCTTTCTTT.

V usage is TRBV5-4 and J usage is TRBJ2-1, with 9 bases fitting TRBD2. Trimming removed 4 bases from V and 8 bases from J; junction bases left unmatched: 16. Germline V gene lookup returns CDR1 SGHNT and CDR2 YYREEE (reference sequence). The CDR3 consists of 17 residues. The CDR3 DNA reads as TGTGCCAGCAGCCGGAATTTGATAGCGGGGGAAGGTGATGAGCAGTTCTTC. This gives the protein CASSRNLIAGEGDEQFF.

V usage is TRBV5-6 and J usage is TRBJ2-7, with TRBD1 identical over 10 bases. With 0 bases clipped from V and 5 bases from J, the junction kept 5 bases outside the gene matches. The CDR3 runs 15 residues. The germline V gene encodes CDR1 SGHDT and CDR2 YYEEEE. CDR3 coding DNA: TGTGCCAGCAGCTTGGTTGGAGACAGGGGGCACGAGCAGTACGTC. Translating it yields CASSLVGDRGHEQYV.

The chain uses TRBV9 and TRBJ2-1; 10 bases agree with TRBD2. Germline assignment: CDR1 SGDLS and CDR2 YYNGEE. The J segment lost 9 bases and the V segment lost 0 bases, leaving 6 bases of the junction unmatched. The length of the CDR3 is 15 residues. CDR3 residues: CASSVVSGGASEQFF. As DNA, the CDR3 is TGTGCCAGCAGCGTAGTCAGCGGGGGGGCCAGTGAGCAGTTCTTC. The entire variable domain, with the rest obtained from reference TRBV9 and TRBJ2-1, is as follows: DSGVTQTPKHLITATGQRVTLRCSPRSGDLSVYWYQQSLDQGLQFLIQYYNGEERAKGNILERFSAQQFPDLHSELNLSSLELGDSALYFCASSVVSGGASEQFFGPGTRLTVL.